The present entry profiles one T cell receptor (beta chain) with its context. Sequence at one end of the junction differs from germline and may be a read error. Germline V gene lookup returns CDR1 SSHAT and CDR2 FNYEAQ (reference sequence). The CDR3 runs 15 residues. These data originate in a study of OX40 agonist ivuxolimab in advanced cancers. Measured with immunoSEQ multiplex PCR; TCRdb has only the in-frame clones, and not every one. The table includes around 37,000 clones, about 84% detected once. This receptor was identified in an adult with an advanced solid tumor such as melanoma, head and neck, liver or kidney cancer. Sequenced here: CD4+ or CD8+ T cells sorted from blood, sampled in a trial of the OX40 agonist ivuxolimab. The V gene is TRBV7-7, the J gene TRBJ2-7, with D possibly matching TRBD2 (6 bases). The CDR3 is CASSLGTGESYEQYF. Written as DNA, the CDR3 is TGTGCTAGCAGCCTAGGGACGGGGGAGAGCTACGAGCAGTACTTC.